These 22 T cell receptor beta chains were sequenced from one sample in a study of metastatic and nonmetastatic thyroid tumors. With MiXCR, TCRdb called clones anew from the PCR reads. The sample holds 25,000 to 35,000 clones, 20% to 25% seen once. Until they underwent thyroid surgery, no patient had received any treatment. The material sequenced was blood. The receptors were sampled from a female donor with papillary thyroid cancer or a benign thyroid nodule (not recorded which). Some clones in this sample may be carry-over from other donors' samples.

The V gene is TRBV9, the J gene TRBJ1-1; 8 bases are shared with TRBD1. The V gene end was trimmed by 3 bases and the J gene end by 4 bases; junction bases not matched to a gene: 11. Germline V CDR1 and CDR2: SGDLS, YYNGEE. The CDR3 runs to 16 residues. The CDR3 region is CASSGGTGPRGTEAFF. CDR3 DNA: TGTGCCAGCAGCGGAGGGACAGGACCGAGGGGCACTGAAGCTTTCTTT.

CDR3 DNA sequence: TGTGCCAGCAGTGAAGAGACAGGGCATTCACCCCTCCACTTT. It translates to CASSEETGHSPLHF. The V and J genes are TRBV6-1 and TRBJ1-6; the match to TRBD1 covers 7 bases. Per the germline V gene, CDR1 is MNHNS and CDR2 is SASEGT. Losses at the gene ends were 1 base for V and 8 bases for J; bases not matched to a gene: 2. This CDR3 has 14 amino acids.

Ten or more counts support this clone. This chain joins TRBV9 and TRBJ2-1, with D unresolved. Germline assignment: CDR1 SGDLS and CDR2 YYNGEE. There are 14 residues in the CDR3. The V gene lost 3 bases and the J gene lost 3 bases, with 10 bases spanning the gap. The CDR3 coding sequence is TGTGCCAGCAGCGACCCCTCGCGCTACAATGAGCAGTTCTTC. Its translation is CASSDPSRYNEQFF.

This clone was observed a few times. The junction and the germline gene differ at one end; a read error may be behind it. The CDR3 nucleotides are TGTGCCAGCAGTCCAGGACTAGCGGGAGTGGGGACCAAGTACTTC. Protein sequence: CASSPGLAGVGTKYF. The chain couples TRBV6-1 to TRBJ2-5; 13 bases are a match to TRBD2. CDR3 length equals 15 residues. The germline V gene encodes CDR1 MNHNS and CDR2 SASEGT.

The table lists this clone with a few counts. The CDR3 does not end in the conserved phenylalanine or tryptophan, so this is likely a read error. The limits of the CDR3 on the DNA are not certain, so only TCRdb's listed CDR3 is given. The V gene is TRBV12-3 or TRBV12-4, the J gene TRBJ2-7. The CDR3 spans 12 residues, counting both ends. The CDR3 reads CASSRDRYEHYL.

This clone showed up many times. The chain joins TRBV20-1 to TRBJ2-5; D ambiguous. Trimming cost V 6 bases and J 3 bases, with 23 bases left between them. The CDR3 has 16 amino acids. Germline lookup yields CDR1 DFQATT and CDR2 SNEGSKA (reference sequence). CDR3: CSARAPYMGEKETQYF. The DNA for the CDR3 is TGCAGTGCCCGAGCACCTTACATGGGCGAGAAAGAGACCCAGTACTTC.

There are many counts of this clone. The V call is TRBV2, the J call TRBJ2-5; D is possibly TRBD1 (5 bases). Germline-derived CDR1 and CDR2 are SNHLY and FYNNEI. V gave up 5 bases and J gave up 5 bases, with 9 bases separating them. CDR3 length: 12 amino acids. The CDR3 nucleotides read TGTGCCAGCAGTAGGGGAAGGGAGACCCAGTACTTC. Translating gives CASSRGRETQYF.

The table lists this clone with many counts. The chain has TRBV18 and TRBJ2-1; D gene uncertain. The CDR3 covers 14 residues. Per germline, CDR1 KGHSH and CDR2 LQKENI. Trimming took off 2 bases at V and 5 bases at J, with 10 bases between the two ends. The CDR3 nucleotides are TGTGCCAGCTCACCAGGAGAAAATAACAATGAGCAGTTCTTC. It translates to CASSPGENNNEQFF.

This clone was counted ten times or more. The chain couples TRBV20-1 to TRBJ2-7; 7 nucleotides agree with TRBD1. CDR1 and CDR2 (germline): DFQATT, SNEGSKA (reference sequence). Unmatched junction bases numbered 8, after V lost 6 bases and J lost 6 bases. This CDR3 spans 12 amino acids. CDR3 sequence: CSALDRASEQYF. CDR3 nucleotide sequence: TGCAGTGCCCTCGACAGGGCGTCCGAGCAGTACTTC.

This clone was seen more than once but under ten times. Other DNA variants within this sample encode the same CDR3. V and J are TRBV6-1 and TRBJ2-6; unclear D gene. CDR1 MNHNS and CDR2 SASEGT come from the germline V gene. Trimming cost V 1 base and J 0 bases, with 4 bases left between them. CDR3 length equals 15 residues. CDR3 in amino acids: CASSEGGSGANVLTF. The CDR3, as DNA: TGTGCCAGCAGTGAAGGTGGCTCTGGGGCCAACGTCCTGACTTTC.

This clone has ten or more counts. The genes are TRBV9 and TRBJ1-2; the D gene is possibly TRBD1 (5 bases). The CDR3 runs to 15 residues. Between the trimmed V and J ends, which lost 3 bases and 8 bases, there was a span of 20 bases. CDR1 is SGDLS, CDR2 YYNGEE, per germline. CDR3 loop: CASSADPGPQRGYTF. The CDR3 coding sequence is TGTGCCAGCAGCGCAGACCCGGGACCTCAAAGGGGCTACACCTTC.

This chain links TRBV11-1 with TRBJ2-3; possible D gene TRBD1, 6 bases. V lost 4 bases and J lost 2, with 22 bases in between. This CDR3 is 18 amino acids long. Germline lookup yields CDR1 SGHAT and CDR2 FQDESV (reference sequence). CDR3 nucleotides: TGTGCCAGCAGCTCTCAAACAGGGACCAGGGGTGACACAGATACGCAGTATTTT. Amino acid sequence: CASSSQTGTRGDTDTQYF.

This clone was seen at least ten times. The chain combines TRBV6-4 with TRBJ1-6; D not certain. CDR3 length: 13 residues. Germline values: CDR1 MRHNA, CDR2 SNTAGT. V gave up 5 bases and J gave up 8 bases, with 10 bases separating them. The CDR3 reads CASSTDWDSPLHF. In nucleotides, the CDR3 is TGTGCCAGCAGTACGGACTGGGATTCACCCCTCCACTTT.

This clone was seen ten or more times. The rearrangement uses TRBV5-5 and TRBJ2-3; 8 positions agree with TRBD2. Looked up from germline, CDR1 is SGHKS and CDR2 is YYEKEE (reference sequence). The CDR3 length is 16 residues. V gave up 7 bases and J gave up 7 bases; unmatched junction bases: 17. The CDR3 nucleotides are TGTGCCAGCGGTACTGGGGAGAGCGGGAGTGTGTATACGCAGTATTTT. Translated, it gives CASGTGESGSVYTQYF. The full variable domain, its missing parts supplied by reference TRBV5-5 and TRBJ2-3, is DAGVTQSPTHLIKTRGQQVTLRCSPISGHKSVSWYQQVLGQGPQFIFQYYEKEERGRGNFPDRFSARQFPNYSSELNVNALLLGDSALYLCASGTGESGSVYTQYFGPGTRLTVL.

This clone was detected many times. The J gene is TRBJ1-6, the V gene TRBV27, with unresolved D. The CDR3 consists of 15 residues. Germline loops: CDR1 MNHEY, CDR2 SMNVEV (reference sequence). The V gene lost 3 bases and the J gene lost 6 bases, with 12 bases spanning the gap. As DNA, the CDR3 is TGTGCCAGCAGTTTTAGAGAGGTTTCTAATTCACCCCTCCACTTT. Translated, it gives CASSFREVSNSPLHF.

The J gene is TRBJ1-1, the V gene TRBV6-1; D gene unclear. Germline CDR1 is MNHNS and CDR2 is SASEGT. Between the trimmed V and J ends, which lost 0 bases and 2 bases, there was a span of 4 bases. The CDR3 contains 13 residues. CDR3 protein: CASSEAENTEAFF. CDR3 nucleotide sequence: TGTGCCAGCAGTGAAGCCGAAAACACTGAAGCTTTCTTT.

This clone showed up just a few times. The rearrangement links TRBV6-1 to TRBJ1-6; D perhaps matches TRBD1 (5 bases). Germline lookup yields CDR1 MNHNS and CDR2 SASEGT. The V and J ends lost 7 bases and 10 bases respectively, with 11 bases between them. There are 12 residues in the CDR3. CDR3 residues: CASTPWGSPLHF. The CDR3 DNA reads TGTGCCAGCACTCCTTGGGGGTCACCCCTCCACTTT.

There are many counts of this clone. V is TRBV4-3 and J is TRBJ1-1; the D gene is possibly TRBD1 (6 bases). V dropped 0 bases and J dropped 5 bases, with 16 bases sitting between them. The germline V gene encodes CDR1 LGHNA and CDR2 YSLEER. This CDR3 is 16 amino acids long. CDR3 in DNA: TGCGCCAGCAGCCAAGATAAAGGAGGGGGGGTAACTGAAGCTTTCTTT. It translates to CASSQDKGGGVTEAFF.

This clone showed up many times. The genes are TRBV10-1 and TRBJ2-7; tentatively, D is TRBD1 or TRBD2 (5 bases each). V was shortened by 4 bases and J by 9 bases, with 19 bases between the two germline ends. CDR1 is WNHNN, CDR2 SYGVQD, per germline (reference sequence). The CDR3 runs to 14 residues. Here the CDR3 reads CASSADRDPIRQYF. The CDR3 DNA follows: TGCGCCAGCAGTGCAGACCGGGACCCCATCCGGCAGTACTTC.

This clone was counted a single time. The final CDR3 position lacks the conserved phenylalanine or tryptophan, pointing to a likely read error. The chain has TRBV18 and TRBJ2-1, with D perhaps TRBD1 (7 bases). The CDR3 loop spans 14 amino acids. CDR1 is KGHSH and CDR2 is LQKENI in the germline V gene. Here the CDR3 DNA reads TGTCCCAGCTCATTCGGACAGGAGGGGAATGAGCAGTTCATC. The encoded protein is CPSSFGQEGNEQFI.

This clone was seen many times. This chain links TRBV28 with TRBJ2-1; D remains ambiguous. The CDR3 is 16 residues long. The germline V gene has CDR1 MDHEN and CDR2 SYDVKM. With 4 bases removed from V and 2 bases from J, the gap between germline ends came to 15 bases. CDR3 amino acids: CASSYLYGSPYNEQFF. DNA for the CDR3: TGTGCCAGCAGTTACCTGTACGGGTCCCCCTACAATGAGCAGTTCTTC.

This clone was recorded many times. CDR3 protein: CSARFEGEQFF. Here the CDR3 DNA reads TGCAGTGCTCGATTTGAGGGTGAGCAGTTCTTC. The rearrangement uses TRBV20-1 and TRBJ2-1; TRBD2 might be the D (5 bases). V was cut by 5 bases and J by 9 bases, with 11 bases left in between. Per the germline V gene, CDR1 is DFQATT and CDR2 is SNEGSKA (reference sequence). The CDR3 is made up of 11 amino acids.